This TCR beta chain came from a study of cytomegalovirus exposure and HLA in healthy donors. Study-level findings and limits: Later analysis demonstrated an association between a missense DCLRE1C variant and TCR beta V- and J-gene trimming.

Regarding this clone: Its antigen remains unknown.

This CDR3 has 16 residues. The trim removed 6 bases at V and 5 bases at J, leaving 17 bases unmatched. Germline V gene data show CDR1 as SQVTM and CDR2 as ANQGSEA. The PCR used 60 Vbeta and 13 Jbeta primers. The assay was immunoSEQ multiplex PCR, and TCRdb's table has in-frame clones only and misses some. This table has some 140,000 clones, more than 70% appearing once. This chain joins TRBV29-1 and TRBJ2-5, with 8 bases lining up with TRBD1. The TCR originated in a man aged 25-45 years in good health and CMV-seronegative. Sample: PBMCs. The CDR3 nucleotides read TGCAGCGTCGGGCCCTCGACAGGGGTTTTTTTGGAGACCCAGTACTTC. Encoded protein: CSVGPSTGVFLETQYF.